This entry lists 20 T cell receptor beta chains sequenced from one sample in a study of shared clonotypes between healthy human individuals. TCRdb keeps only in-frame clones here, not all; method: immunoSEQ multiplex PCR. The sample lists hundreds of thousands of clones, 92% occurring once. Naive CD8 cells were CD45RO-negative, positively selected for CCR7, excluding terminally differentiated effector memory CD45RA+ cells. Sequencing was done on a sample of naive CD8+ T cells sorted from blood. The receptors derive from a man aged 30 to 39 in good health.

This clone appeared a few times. CDR3 sequence reads: CASSLQTRGRHDGYTF. CDR3 nucleotide sequence: TGTGCCAGCAGCCTGCAGACGAGGGGCAGGCATGATGGCTACACCTTC. This chain uses TRBV9 with TRBJ1-2, with D possibly matching TRBD1 (5 bases). Germline CDR1 is SGDLS and CDR2 is YYNGEE. The CDR3 is made up of 16 amino acids. The V end was cut by 4 bases, the J end by 6 bases, with 22 bases between.

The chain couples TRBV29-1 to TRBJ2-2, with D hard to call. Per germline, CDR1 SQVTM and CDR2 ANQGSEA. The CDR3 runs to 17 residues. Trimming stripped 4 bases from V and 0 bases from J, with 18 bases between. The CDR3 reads CSVVGRSGEANTGELFF. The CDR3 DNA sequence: TGCAGCGTTGTCGGTAGGTCAGGAGAAGCGAACACCGGGGAGCTGTTTTTT.

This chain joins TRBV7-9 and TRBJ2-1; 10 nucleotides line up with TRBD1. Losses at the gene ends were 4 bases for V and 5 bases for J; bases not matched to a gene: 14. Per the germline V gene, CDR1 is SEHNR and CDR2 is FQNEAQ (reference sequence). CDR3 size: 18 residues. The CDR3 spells CASSYPGQGITPDNEQFF. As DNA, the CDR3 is TGTGCCAGCAGCTATCCGGGACAGGGGATAACTCCTGACAATGAGCAGTTCTTC.

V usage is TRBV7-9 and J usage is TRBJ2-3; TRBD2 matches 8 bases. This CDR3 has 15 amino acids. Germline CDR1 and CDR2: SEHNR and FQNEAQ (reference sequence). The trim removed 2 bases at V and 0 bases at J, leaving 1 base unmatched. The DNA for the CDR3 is TGTGCCAGCAGCTTAACTAGCGGCAGCACAGATACGCAGTATTTT. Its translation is CASSLTSGSTDTQYF.

CDR3 amino acids: CASSRGEKLFF. CDR3 bases: TGTGCCAGCAGCCGGGGTGAAAAACTGTTTTTT. V is TRBV5-4 and J is TRBJ1-4; D is ambiguous. Germline V gives CDR1 SGHNT, CDR2 YYREEE (reference sequence). The V gene lost 4 bases and the J gene lost 7 bases, with 5 bases spanning the gap. The CDR3 has 11 residues.

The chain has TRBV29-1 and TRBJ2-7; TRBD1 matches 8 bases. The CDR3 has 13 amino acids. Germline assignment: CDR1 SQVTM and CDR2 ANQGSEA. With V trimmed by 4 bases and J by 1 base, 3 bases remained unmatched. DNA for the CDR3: TGCAGCGTTGTGACAGGGGAATCCTACGAGCAGTACTTC. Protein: CSVVTGESYEQYF.

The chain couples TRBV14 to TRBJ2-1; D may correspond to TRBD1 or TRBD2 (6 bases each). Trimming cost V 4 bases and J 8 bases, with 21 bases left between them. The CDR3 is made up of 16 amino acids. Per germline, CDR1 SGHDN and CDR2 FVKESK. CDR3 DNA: TGTGCCAGCAGCCGGATCGACATGCTAAGGGGGGATGAGCAGTTCTTC. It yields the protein CASSRIDMLRGDEQFF.

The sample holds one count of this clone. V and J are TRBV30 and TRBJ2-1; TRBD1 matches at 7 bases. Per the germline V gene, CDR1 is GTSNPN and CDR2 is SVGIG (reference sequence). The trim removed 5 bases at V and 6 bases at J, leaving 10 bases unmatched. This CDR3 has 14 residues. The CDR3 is CAWDGTEWSNEQFF. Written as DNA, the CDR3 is TGTGCCTGGGATGGGACAGAGTGGAGCAATGAGCAGTTCTTC.

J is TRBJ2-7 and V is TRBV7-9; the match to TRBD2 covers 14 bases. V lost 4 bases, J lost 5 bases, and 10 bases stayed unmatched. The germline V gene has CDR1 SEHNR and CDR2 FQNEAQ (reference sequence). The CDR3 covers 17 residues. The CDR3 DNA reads TGTGCCAGCAGCTCCGGGACTAGCGGGAGCCTGAAGAACGAGCAGTACTTC. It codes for CASSSGTSGSLKNEQYF.

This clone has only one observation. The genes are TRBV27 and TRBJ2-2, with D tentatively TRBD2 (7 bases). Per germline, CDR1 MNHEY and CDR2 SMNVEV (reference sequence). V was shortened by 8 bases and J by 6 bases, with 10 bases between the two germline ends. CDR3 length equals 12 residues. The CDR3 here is CASGGGPGELFF. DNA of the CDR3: TGTGCCAGCGGGGGGGGCCCCGGGGAGCTGTTTTTT.

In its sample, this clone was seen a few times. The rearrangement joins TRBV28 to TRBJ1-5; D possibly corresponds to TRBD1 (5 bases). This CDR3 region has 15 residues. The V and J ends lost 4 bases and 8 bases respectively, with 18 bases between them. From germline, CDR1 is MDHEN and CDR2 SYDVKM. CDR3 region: CASSYGTSAGEPQHF. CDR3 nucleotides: TGTGCCAGCAGTTACGGGACGTCTGCGGGAGAGCCCCAGCATTTT. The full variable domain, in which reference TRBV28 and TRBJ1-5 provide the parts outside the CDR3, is DVKVTQSSRYLVKRTGEKVFLECVQDMDHENMFWYRQDPGLGLRLIYFSYDVKMKEKGDIPEGYSVSREKKERFSLILESASTNQTSMYLCASSYGTSAGEPQHFGDGTRLSIL.

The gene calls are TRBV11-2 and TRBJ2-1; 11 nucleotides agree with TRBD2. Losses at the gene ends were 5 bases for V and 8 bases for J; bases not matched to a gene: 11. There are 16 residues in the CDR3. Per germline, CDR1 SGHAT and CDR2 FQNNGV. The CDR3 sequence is CASSLSGRAGWDEQFF. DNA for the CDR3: TGTGCCAGCAGCCTTAGCGGGAGGGCCGGGTGGGATGAGCAGTTCTTC.

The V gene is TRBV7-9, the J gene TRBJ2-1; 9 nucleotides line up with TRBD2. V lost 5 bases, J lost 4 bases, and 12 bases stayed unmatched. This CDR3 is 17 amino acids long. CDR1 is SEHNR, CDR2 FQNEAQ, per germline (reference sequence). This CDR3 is CASSPPGGTSRYNEQFF. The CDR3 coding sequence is TGTGCCAGCAGCCCACCAGGAGGGACTAGCCGATACAATGAGCAGTTCTTC.

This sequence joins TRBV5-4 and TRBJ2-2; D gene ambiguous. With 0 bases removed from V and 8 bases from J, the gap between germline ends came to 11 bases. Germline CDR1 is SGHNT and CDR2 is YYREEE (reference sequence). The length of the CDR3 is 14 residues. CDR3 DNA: TGTGCCAGCAGCTTGGGCGAGGTACCGGGGGAGCTGTTTTTT. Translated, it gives CASSLGEVPGELFF.

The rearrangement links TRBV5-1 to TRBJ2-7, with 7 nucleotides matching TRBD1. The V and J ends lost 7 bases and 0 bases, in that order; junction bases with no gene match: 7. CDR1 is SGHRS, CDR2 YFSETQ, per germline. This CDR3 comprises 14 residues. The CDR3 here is CASGAGTDSYEQYF. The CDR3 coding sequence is TGCGCCAGCGGAGCCGGGACAGACTCCTACGAGCAGTACTTC.

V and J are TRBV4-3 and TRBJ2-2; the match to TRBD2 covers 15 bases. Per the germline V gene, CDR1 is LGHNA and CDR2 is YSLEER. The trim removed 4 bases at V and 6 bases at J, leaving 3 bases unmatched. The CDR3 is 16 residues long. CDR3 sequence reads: CASSPRTSGRAGELFF. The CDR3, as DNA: TGCGCCAGCAGCCCCAGGACTAGCGGGAGGGCCGGGGAGCTGTTTTTT.

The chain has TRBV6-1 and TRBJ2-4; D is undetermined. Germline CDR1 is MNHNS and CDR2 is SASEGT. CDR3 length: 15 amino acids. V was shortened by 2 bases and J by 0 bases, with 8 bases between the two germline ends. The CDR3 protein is CASSEQKVAKNIQYF. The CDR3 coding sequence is TGTGCCAGCAGTGAACAAAAGGTAGCCAAAAACATTCAGTACTTC.

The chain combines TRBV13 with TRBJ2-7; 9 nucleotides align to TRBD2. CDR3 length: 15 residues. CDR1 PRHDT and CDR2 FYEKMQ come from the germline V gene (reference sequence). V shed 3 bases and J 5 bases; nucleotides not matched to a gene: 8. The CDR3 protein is CASSFSPGLADEQYF. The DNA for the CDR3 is TGTGCCAGCAGCTTCTCCCCGGGACTAGCAGACGAGCAGTACTTC.

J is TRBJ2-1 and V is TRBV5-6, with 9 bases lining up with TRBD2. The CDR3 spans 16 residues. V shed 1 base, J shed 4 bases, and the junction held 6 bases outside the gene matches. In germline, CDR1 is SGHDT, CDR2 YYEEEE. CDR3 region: CASSLLPSGAYNEQFF. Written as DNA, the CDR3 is TGTGCCAGCAGCTTGCTGCCTAGCGGGGCTTACAATGAGCAGTTCTTC.

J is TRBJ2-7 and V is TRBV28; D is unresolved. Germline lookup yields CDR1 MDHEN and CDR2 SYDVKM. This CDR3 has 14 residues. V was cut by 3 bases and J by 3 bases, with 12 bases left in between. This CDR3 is CASSFNSRVYEQYF. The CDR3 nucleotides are TGTGCCAGCAGTTTTAACAGTCGGGTCTACGAGCAGTACTTC.